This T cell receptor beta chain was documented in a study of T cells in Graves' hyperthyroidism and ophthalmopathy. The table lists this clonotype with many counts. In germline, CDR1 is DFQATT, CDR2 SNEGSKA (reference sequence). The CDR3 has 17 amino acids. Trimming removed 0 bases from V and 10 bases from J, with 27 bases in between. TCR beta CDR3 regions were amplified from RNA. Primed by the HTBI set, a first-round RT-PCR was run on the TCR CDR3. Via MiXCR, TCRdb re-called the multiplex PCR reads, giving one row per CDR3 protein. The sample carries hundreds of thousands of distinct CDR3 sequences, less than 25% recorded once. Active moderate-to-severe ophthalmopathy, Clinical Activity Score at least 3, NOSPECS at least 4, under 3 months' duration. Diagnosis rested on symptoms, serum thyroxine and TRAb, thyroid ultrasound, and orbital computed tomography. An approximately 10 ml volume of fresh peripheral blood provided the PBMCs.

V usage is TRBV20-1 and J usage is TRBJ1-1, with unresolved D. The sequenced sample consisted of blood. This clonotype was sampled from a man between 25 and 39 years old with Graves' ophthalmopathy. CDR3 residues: CSARDLVGGGSGNGAFF. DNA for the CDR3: TGCAGTGCTAGAGATCTTGTCGGTGGCGGTTCGGGTAACGGAGCTTTCTTT.